This T cell receptor beta chain is from a study of spatial heterogeneity in lung cancer. Study context: Raw-read counts averaged over ten per unique TCR and UMI combination. Study conclusions and caveats: Resection saw ubiquitous expanded tumor TCRs appear in blood more than follow-up did.

By sample fraction, this clonotype is medium-sized. Antigen specificity is unknown. Single TCR cDNA molecules each had their own unique molecular identifier. Each CDR3 protein is one row after TCRdb ran MiXCR on the 5' RACE reads. Of 4,000 or so distinct CDR3 sequences listed, around 19% are singletons. As to time point: sample taken at primary tumor resection. Extraction of whole RNA from tumor, nontumor lung or frozen PBMC preceded unsorted sequencing. The cohort: roughly 72 early-stage, untreated non-small cell lung cancer patients. CDR3 size: 16 residues. V shed 5 bases, J shed 6 bases, and the junction held 14 bases outside the gene matches. The V gene's germline CDR1 is SGHTA and CDR2 FQGTGA.

The receptor was derived from a male donor with early-stage non-small cell lung cancer. Sequencing used PBMCs, obtained at surgery. The rearrangement links TRBV7-3 to TRBJ2-3; 7 bases are shared with TRBD2. The CDR3 is CASSPGLPLPRDTQYF. For the CDR3, the DNA is TGTGCCAGCAGCCCGGGACTACCACTCCCCCGGGATACGCAGTATTTT.